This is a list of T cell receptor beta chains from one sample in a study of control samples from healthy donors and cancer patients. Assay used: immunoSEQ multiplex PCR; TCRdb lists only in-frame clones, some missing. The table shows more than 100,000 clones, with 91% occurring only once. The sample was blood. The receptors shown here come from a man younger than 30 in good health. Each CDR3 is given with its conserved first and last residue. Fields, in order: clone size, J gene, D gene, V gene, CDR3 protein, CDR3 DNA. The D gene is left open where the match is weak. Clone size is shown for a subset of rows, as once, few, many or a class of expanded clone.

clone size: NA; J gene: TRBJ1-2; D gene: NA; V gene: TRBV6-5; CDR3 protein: CASSYQRSGGYTF; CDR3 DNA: TGTGCCAGCAGTTACCAGAGATCGGGTGGCTACACCTTC
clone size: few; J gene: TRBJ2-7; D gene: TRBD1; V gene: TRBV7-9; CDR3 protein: CASSFRTGGSYEQYF; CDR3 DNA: TGTGCCAGCAGCTTCCGTACAGGGGGCTCGTACGAGCAGTACTTC
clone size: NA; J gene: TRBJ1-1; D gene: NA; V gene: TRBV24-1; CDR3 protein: CATQGPNTEAFF; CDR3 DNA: TGTGCCACCCAGGGGCCGAACACTGAAGCTTTCTTT
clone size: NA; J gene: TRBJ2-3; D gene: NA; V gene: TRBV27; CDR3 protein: CASSLQRGGDTQYF; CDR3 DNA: TGTGCCAGCAGTTTACAGAGGGGGGGCGATACGCAGTATTTT
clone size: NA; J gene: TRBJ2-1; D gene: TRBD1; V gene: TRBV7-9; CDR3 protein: CASSLGGTAEIYNEQFF; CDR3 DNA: TGTGCCAGCAGCTTAGGGGGGACAGCCGAAATATACAATGAGCAGTTCTTC
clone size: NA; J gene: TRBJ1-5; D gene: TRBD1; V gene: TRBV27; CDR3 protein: CASSFGMDRGSQPQHF; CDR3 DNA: TGTGCCAGCAGTTTCGGTATGGACAGGGGCAGTCAGCCCCAGCATTTT
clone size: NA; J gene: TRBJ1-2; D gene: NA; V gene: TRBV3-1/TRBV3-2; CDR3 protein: CASSQKVLAHGFNYGYTF; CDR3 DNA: TGTGCCAGCAGCCAAAAAGTGTTGGCACACGGATTTAACTATGGCTACACCTTC
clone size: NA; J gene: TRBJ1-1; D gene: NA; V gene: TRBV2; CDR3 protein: CASESTWTDLTGAFF; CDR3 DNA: TGTGCCAGCGAAAGTACTTGGACAGACCTTACAGGAGCTTTCTTT
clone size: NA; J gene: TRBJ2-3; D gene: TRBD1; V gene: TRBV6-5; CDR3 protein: CASRRHGQGSSTQYF; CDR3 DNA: TGTGCCAGCAGGAGACACGGACAGGGGAGTAGTACGCAGTATTTT
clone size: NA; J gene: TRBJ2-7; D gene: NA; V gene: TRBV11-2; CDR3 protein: CASSLDRRYRIYEQYF; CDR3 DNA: TGTGCCAGCAGCTTAGATCGTCGATACAGAATATACGAGCAGTACTTC
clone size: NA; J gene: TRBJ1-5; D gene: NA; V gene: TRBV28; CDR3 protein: CASRPGGNQPQHF; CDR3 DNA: TGTGCCAGCAGGCCAGGGGGCAATCAGCCCCAGCATTTT
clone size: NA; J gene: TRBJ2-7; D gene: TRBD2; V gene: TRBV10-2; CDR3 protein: CASSESGGSYEQYF; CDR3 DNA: TGCGCCAGCAGTGAGTCGGGAGGGAGTTACGAGCAGTACTTC
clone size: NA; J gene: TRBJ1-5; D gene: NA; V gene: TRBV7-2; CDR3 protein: CAGGGSLNQPQHF; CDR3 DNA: TGTGCCGGGGGGGGCAGCTTAAATCAGCCCCAGCATTTT
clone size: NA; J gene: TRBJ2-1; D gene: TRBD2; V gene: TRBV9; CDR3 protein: CASSFSGGEYNEQFF; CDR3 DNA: TGTGCCAGCAGCTTTAGCGGGGGGGAATACAATGAGCAGTTCTTC
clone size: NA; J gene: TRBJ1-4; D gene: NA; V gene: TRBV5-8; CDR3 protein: CASSLGRGYREKLFF; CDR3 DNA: TGTGCCAGCAGCTTGGGTCGGGGCTACAGGGAAAAACTGTTTTTT
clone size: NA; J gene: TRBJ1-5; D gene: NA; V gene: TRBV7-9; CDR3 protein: CASSFSSNQPQHF; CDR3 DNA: TGTGCCAGCAGCTTCTCTAGCAATCAGCCCCAGCATTTT
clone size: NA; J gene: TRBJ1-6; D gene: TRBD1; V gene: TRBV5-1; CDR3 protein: CASSLVGEGADNSPLHF; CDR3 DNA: TGCGCCAGCAGCTTGGTAGGGGAGGGGGCGGATAATTCACCCCTCCACTTT
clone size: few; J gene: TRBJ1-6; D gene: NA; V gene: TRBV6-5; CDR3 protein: CASSYRVSSYNSPLHF; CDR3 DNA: TGTGCCAGCAGTTACAGGGTCAGCTCCTATAATTCACCCCTCCACTTT
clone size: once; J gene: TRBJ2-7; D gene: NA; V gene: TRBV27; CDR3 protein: CASSTFGRGSYEQYF; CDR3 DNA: TGTGCCAGCAGCACTTTTGGCAGGGGCTCCTACGAGCAGTACTTC
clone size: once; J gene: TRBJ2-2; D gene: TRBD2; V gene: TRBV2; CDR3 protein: CASSRLAGEGGELFF; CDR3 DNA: TGTGCCAGCAGTCGACTAGCGGGGGAGGGCGGGGAGCTGTTTTTT
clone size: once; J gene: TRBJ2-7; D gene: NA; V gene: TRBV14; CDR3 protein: CASSSTDSYEQYF; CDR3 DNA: TGTGCCAGCAGCTCGACTGACAGCTACGAGCAGTACTTC
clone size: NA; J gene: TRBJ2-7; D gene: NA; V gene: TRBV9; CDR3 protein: CASSGGGRYEQYF; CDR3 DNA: TGTGCCAGCAGCGGCGGAGGGAGGTACGAGCAGTACTTC
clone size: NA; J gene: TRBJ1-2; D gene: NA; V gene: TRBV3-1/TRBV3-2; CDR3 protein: CASSWDSHNMGYTF; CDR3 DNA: TGTGCCAGCAGCTGGGACTCCCACAACATGGGCTACACCTTC
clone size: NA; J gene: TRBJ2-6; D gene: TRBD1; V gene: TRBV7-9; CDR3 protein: CASNLNRDSSGANVLTF; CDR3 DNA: TGTGCCAGCAACCTCAACAGGGACAGCTCTGGGGCCAACGTCCTGACTTTC
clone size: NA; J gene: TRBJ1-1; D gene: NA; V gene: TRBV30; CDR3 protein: CAWSVIGRYTEAFF; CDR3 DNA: TGTGCCTGGAGTGTAATAGGGCGGTACACTGAAGCTTTCTTT
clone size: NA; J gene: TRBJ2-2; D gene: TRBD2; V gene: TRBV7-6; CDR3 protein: CASSLALAGGTNTGELFF; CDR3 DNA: TGTGCCAGCAGCTTAGCCCTAGCGGGGGGGACGAACACCGGGGAGCTGTTTTTT
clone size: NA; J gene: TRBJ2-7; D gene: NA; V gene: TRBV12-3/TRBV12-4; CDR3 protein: CASSFSGPYEQYF; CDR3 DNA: TGTGCCAGCAGTTTTTCCGGGCCCTACGAGCAGTACTTC
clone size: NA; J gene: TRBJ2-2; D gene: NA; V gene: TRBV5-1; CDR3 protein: CASSLIGVGANTGELFF; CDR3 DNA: TGCGCCAGCAGCTTAATCGGAGTGGGGGCAAACACCGGGGAGCTGTTTTTT
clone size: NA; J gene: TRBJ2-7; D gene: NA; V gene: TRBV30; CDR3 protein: CAWSVVWGEQYF; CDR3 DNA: TGTGCCTGGAGTGTGGTGTGGGGGGAGCAGTACTTC
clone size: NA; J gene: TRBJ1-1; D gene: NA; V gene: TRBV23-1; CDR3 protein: CASERGKADTEAFF; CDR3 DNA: TGCGCCAGCGAGAGGGGTAAGGCGGACACTGAAGCTTTCTTT
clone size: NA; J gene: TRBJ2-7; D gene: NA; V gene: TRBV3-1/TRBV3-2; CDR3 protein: CASSQAGFTYEQYF; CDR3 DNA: TGTGCCAGCAGCCAAGCGGGGTTTACCTACGAGCAGTACTTC
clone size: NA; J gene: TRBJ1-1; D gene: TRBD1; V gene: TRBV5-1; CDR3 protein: CASTLRDRGSSEAFF; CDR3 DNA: TGCGCCAGCACTCTGAGGGACAGGGGATCTTCTGAAGCTTTCTTT
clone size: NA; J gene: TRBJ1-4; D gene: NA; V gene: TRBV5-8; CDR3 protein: CASTRDSFNEKLFF; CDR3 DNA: TGTGCCAGCACCCGCGACAGTTTTAATGAAAAACTGTTTTTT
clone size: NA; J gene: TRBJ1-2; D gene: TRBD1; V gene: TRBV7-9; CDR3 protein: CASSFATGTSGYGYTF; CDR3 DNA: TGTGCCAGCAGCTTCGCGACAGGGACGAGTGGCTATGGCTACACCTTC
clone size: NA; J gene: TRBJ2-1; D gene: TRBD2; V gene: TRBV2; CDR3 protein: CASSQTGTSVNEQFF; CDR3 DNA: TGTGCCAGCAGCCAAACCGGGACTAGCGTCAATGAGCAGTTCTTC
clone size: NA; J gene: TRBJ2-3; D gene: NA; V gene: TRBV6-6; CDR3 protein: CATSRRTDTQYF; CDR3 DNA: TGTGCCACTTCCCGTCGCACAGATACGCAGTATTTT
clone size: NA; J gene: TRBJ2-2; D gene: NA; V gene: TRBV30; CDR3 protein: CAWSSLFTGELFF; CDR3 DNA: TGTGCCTGGAGTAGCTTATTCACCGGGGAGCTGTTTTTT
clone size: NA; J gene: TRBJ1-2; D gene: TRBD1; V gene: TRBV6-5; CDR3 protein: CASSSRDRGRSGYTF; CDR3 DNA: TGTGCCAGCAGCTCCCGGGACAGGGGGCGGAGTGGCTACACCTTC
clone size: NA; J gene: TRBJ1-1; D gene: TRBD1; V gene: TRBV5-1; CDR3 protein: CASSFNRDREAFF; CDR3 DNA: TGCGCCAGCAGCTTCAACCGGGACAGGGAAGCTTTCTTT
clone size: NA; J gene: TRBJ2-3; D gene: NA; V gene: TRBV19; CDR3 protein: CASSTRTTLGTDTQYF; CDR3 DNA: TGTGCCAGTAGTACCCGGACGACGTTAGGCACAGATACGCAGTATTTT
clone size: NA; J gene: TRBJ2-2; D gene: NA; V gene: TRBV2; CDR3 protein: CASSEGGGELFF; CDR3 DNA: TGTGCCAGCAGTGAGGGGGGCGGGGAGCTGTTTTTT
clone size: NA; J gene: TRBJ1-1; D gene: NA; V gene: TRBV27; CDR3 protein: CASRRDSRTEAFF; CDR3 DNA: TGTGCCAGCAGGAGGGACTCGAGGACTGAAGCTTTCTTT